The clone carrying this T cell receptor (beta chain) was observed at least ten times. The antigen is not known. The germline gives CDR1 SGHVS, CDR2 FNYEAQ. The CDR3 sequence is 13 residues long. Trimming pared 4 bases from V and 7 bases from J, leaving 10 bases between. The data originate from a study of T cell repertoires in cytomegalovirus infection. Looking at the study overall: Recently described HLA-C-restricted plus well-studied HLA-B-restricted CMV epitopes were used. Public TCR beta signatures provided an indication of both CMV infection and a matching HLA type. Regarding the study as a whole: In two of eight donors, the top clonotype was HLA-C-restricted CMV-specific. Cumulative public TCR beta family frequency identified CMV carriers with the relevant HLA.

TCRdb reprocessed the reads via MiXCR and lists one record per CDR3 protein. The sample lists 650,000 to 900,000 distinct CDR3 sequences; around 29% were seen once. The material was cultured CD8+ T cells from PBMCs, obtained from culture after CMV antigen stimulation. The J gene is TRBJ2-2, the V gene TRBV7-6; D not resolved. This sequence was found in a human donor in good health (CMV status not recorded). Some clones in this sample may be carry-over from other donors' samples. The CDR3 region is CASSSDLNGELFF. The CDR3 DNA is TGTGCCAGCAGCTCCGACTTAAACGGGGAGCTGTTTTTT.